One sample yielded the 16 T cell receptor beta chains listed below, sequenced in a study of blood T cell repertoires in COVID-19. Libraries were prepared by immunoSEQ multiplex PCR; TCRdb keeps only in-frame clonotypes and omits some of them. Of roughly 60,000 clones listed, approximately 88% are singletons. Sequenced: peripheral blood. The receptors shown here come from a man aged 30 to 39 with COVID-19, enrolled during active disease.

The chain couples TRBV12-2 to TRBJ2-1; TRBD2 is taken as the D call from the table, unchecked against the DNA. TRBV12-2 is deemed a pseudogene. There are 16 residues in the CDR3. Here the CDR3 DNA reads TGTGCAAGTCGCCCAGGGACGAGCGGGCCTAACAATGAGCAGTTCTTC. Translation gives CASRPGTSGPNNEQFF.

The V and J genes are TRBV11-2 and TRBJ2-7; no definite D call. V was pared by 0 bases and J by 5 bases, with 11 bases between. Germline assignment: CDR1 SGHAT and CDR2 FQNNGV. The CDR3 covers 14 residues. CDR3 sequence: CASSLERPTHEQYF. The CDR3, as DNA: TGTGCCAGCAGCTTAGAGAGGCCCACACACGAGCAGTACTTC. The complete variable domain, with remaining parts taken from reference TRBV11-2 and TRBJ2-7, reads EAGVAQSPRYKIIEKRQSVAFWCNPISGHATLYWYQQILGQGPKLLIQFQNNGVVDDSQLPKDRFSAERLKGVDSTLKIQPAKLEDSAVYLCASSLERPTHEQYFGPGTRLTVT.

The chain carries TRBV19 and TRBJ1-5; D remains unclear. V lost 1 base and J lost 0, with 10 bases in between. Germline lookup yields CDR1 LNHDA and CDR2 SQIVND (reference sequence). The CDR3 runs 16 residues. The CDR3 loop is CASSIGLHYSNQPQHF. The CDR3 DNA follows: TGTGCCAGTAGTATAGGGCTCCATTATAGCAATCAGCCCCAGCATTTT.

This chain links TRBV19 with TRBJ2-5; 9 nucleotides agree with TRBD1. The CDR3 is made up of 15 amino acids. The V gene's germline CDR1 is LNHDA and CDR2 SQIVND (reference sequence). V gave up 6 bases and J gave up 4 bases; unmatched junction bases: 9. The CDR3, as DNA: TGTGCCAGTAGGGGACAGGGCCTGGGGGGAGAGACCCAGTACTTC. This gives the protein CASRGQGLGGETQYF.

The chain carries TRBV27 and TRBJ1-5; D is uncertain. The length of the CDR3 is 15 residues. CDR1 MNHEY and CDR2 SMNVEV come from the germline V gene (reference sequence). V dropped 6 bases and J dropped 5 bases, with 17 bases sitting between them. CDR3 nucleotides: TGTGCCAGCAGCCCTCTCGCCTCCGGGTATCAGCCCCAGCATTTT. Translation: CASSPLASGYQPQHF.

This clone has only one observation. The chain links TRBV5-8 to TRBJ1-3; no clear D gene. Germline V CDR1 and CDR2: SGHTS, YDEGEE. The V end was cut by 0 bases, the J end by 4 bases, with 11 bases between. This CDR3 is 15 amino acids long. The CDR3 region is CASSLVVTGGNTIYF. The CDR3 DNA follows: TGTGCCAGCAGCTTGGTCGTCACGGGGGGAAACACCATATATTTT.

V and J are TRBV7-2 and TRBJ2-1, with D uncertain. The V gene's germline CDR1 is SGHTA and CDR2 FQGNSA. The CDR3 is made up of 13 amino acids. Trimming removed 0 bases from V and 7 bases from J, with 7 bases in between. The CDR3 loop reads CASSLAFSNEQFF. The CDR3 nucleotides are TGTGCCAGCAGCTTAGCGTTTTCTAATGAGCAGTTCTTC.

The rearrangement links TRBV7-8 to TRBJ2-2, with 7 bases that match TRBD1. This CDR3 comprises 14 residues. CDR1 and CDR2 (germline): SGHVS, FQNEAQ. V lost 5 bases, J lost 5 bases, and 5 bases stayed unmatched. CDR3 coding DNA: TGTGCCAGCAGCCCGGCAGGGGGTACCGGGGAGCTGTTTTTT. Protein product: CASSPAGGTGELFF.

The J gene is TRBJ1-5, the V gene TRBV5-8, with D hard to call. In germline, CDR1 is SGHTS, CDR2 YDEGEE. The CDR3 is made up of 13 amino acids. Trimming took off 0 bases at V and 7 bases at J, with 8 bases between the two ends. This CDR3 reads CASSLGQRQPQHF. DNA of the CDR3: TGTGCCAGCAGCTTGGGTCAGCGGCAGCCCCAGCATTTT.

V gene TRBV30 combines with J gene TRBJ2-6; D may be TRBD2 (5 bases). V was trimmed by 6 bases and J by 1 base, leaving 16 bases between them. CDR1 is GTSNPN, CDR2 SVGIG, per germline (reference sequence). The CDR3 runs to 16 residues. CDR3 sequence (DNA): TGTGCCTGTGGAGGAACAGCACGTTCTGGGGCCAACGTCCTGACTTTC. As protein: CACGGTARSGANVLTF.

V usage is TRBV29-1 and J usage is TRBJ1-2; 9 bases line up with TRBD1. Trimming removed 4 bases from V and 7 bases from J; junction bases left unmatched: 4. This CDR3 is 12 amino acids long. The germline CDR1 and CDR2 sequences are SQVTM and ANQGSEA. Written as DNA, the CDR3 is TGCAGCGTTGGACGACAGGGGGTTGGCTACACCTTC. Translating gives CSVGRQGVGYTF. Supplemented by reference TRBV29-1 and TRBJ1-2, the full variable domain reads SAVISQKPSRDICQRGTSLTIQCQVDSQVTMMFWYRQQPGQSLTLIATANQGSEATYESGFVIDKFPISRPNLTFSTLTVSNMSPEDSSIYLCSVGRQGVGYTFGSGTRLTVV.

The V gene is TRBV19, the J gene TRBJ2-1, with 7 bases aligning to TRBD1. Looked up from germline, CDR1 is LNHDA and CDR2 is SQIVND (reference sequence). V was pared by 5 bases and J by 7 bases, with 5 bases of the junction left unmatched. The CDR3 runs to 13 residues. The CDR3 reads CASSSGQANEQFF. CDR3 coding DNA: TGTGCCAGTAGTTCCGGACAGGCGAATGAGCAGTTCTTC. Full variable domain (rest looked up from reference TRBV19 and TRBJ2-1): DGGITQSPKYLFRKEGQNVTLSCEQNLNHDAMYWYRQDPGQGLRLIYYSQIVNDFQKGDIAEGYSVSREKKESFPLTVTSAQKNPTAFYLCASSSGQANEQFFGPGTRLTVL.

The chain combines TRBV6-2 or TRBV6-3 with TRBJ2-7, with 12 bases fitting TRBD2. Per the germline V gene, CDR1 is MNHEY and CDR2 is SVGEGT. The CDR3 length is 17 residues. V shed 0 bases and J 2 bases; nucleotides not matched to a gene: 5. In nucleotides, the CDR3 is TGTGCCAGCAGTTACTCCGAGACTAGCGGGAGCCCCTACGAGCAGTACTTC. It encodes CASSYSETSGSPYEQYF.

This rearrangement joins TRBV3-1 (or the pseudogene TRBV3-2) to TRBJ2-1; D not certain. The germline V and J ends were trimmed by 2 bases and 3 bases, with 11 bases remaining between them. The CDR3 spans 15 residues. Germline CDR1 is LGHDT and CDR2 is YNNKEL (reference sequence). The CDR3 region has the DNA TGTGCCAGCAGCCAAAAAAAGCCCTACTACAATGAGCAGTTCTTC. Amino acids: CASSQKKPYYNEQFF.

The chain joins TRBV2 to TRBJ2-7, with 10 bases identical to TRBD1. The V and J ends lost 9 bases and 3 bases, in that order; junction bases with no gene match: 8. CDR1 SNHLY and CDR2 FYNNEI come from the germline V gene. This CDR3 region has 14 residues. This CDR3 reads CASTRGQGNYEQYF. The CDR3 DNA reads TGTGCCAGTACAAGGGGACAGGGGAACTACGAGCAGTACTTC. Looking up the rest from reference TRBV2 and TRBJ2-7 gives the full variable domain: EPEVTQTPSHQVTQMGQEVILRCVPISNHLYFYWYRQILGQKVEFLVSFYNNEISEKSEIFDDQFSVERPDGSNFTLKIRSTKLEDSAMYFCASTRGQGNYEQYFGPGTRLTVT.

Here the CDR3 reads CASSLRLGEGQPQHF. DNA for the CDR3: TGTGCCAGCAGTTTAAGGCTGGGGGAGGGACAGCCCCAGCATTTT. The rearrangement uses TRBV28 and TRBJ1-5; D might be TRBD1 (5 bases). V lost 2 bases, J lost 7 bases, and 15 bases lay in between. Germline V gene sequence: CDR1 MDHEN, CDR2 SYDVKM. The CDR3 totals 15 residues.